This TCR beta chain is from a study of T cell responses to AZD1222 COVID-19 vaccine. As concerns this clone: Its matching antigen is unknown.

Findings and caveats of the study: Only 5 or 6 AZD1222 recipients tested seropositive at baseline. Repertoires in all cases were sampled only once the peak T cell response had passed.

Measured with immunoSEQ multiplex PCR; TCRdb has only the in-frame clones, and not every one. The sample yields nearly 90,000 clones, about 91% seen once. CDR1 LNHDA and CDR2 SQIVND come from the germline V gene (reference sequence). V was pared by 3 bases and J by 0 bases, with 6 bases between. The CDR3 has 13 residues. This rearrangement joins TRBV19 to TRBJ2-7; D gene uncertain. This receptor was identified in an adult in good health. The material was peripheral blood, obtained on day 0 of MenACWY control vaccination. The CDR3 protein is CASSIGTSYEQYF. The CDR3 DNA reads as TGTGCCAGTAGTATCGGCACCTCCTACGAGCAGTACTTC.